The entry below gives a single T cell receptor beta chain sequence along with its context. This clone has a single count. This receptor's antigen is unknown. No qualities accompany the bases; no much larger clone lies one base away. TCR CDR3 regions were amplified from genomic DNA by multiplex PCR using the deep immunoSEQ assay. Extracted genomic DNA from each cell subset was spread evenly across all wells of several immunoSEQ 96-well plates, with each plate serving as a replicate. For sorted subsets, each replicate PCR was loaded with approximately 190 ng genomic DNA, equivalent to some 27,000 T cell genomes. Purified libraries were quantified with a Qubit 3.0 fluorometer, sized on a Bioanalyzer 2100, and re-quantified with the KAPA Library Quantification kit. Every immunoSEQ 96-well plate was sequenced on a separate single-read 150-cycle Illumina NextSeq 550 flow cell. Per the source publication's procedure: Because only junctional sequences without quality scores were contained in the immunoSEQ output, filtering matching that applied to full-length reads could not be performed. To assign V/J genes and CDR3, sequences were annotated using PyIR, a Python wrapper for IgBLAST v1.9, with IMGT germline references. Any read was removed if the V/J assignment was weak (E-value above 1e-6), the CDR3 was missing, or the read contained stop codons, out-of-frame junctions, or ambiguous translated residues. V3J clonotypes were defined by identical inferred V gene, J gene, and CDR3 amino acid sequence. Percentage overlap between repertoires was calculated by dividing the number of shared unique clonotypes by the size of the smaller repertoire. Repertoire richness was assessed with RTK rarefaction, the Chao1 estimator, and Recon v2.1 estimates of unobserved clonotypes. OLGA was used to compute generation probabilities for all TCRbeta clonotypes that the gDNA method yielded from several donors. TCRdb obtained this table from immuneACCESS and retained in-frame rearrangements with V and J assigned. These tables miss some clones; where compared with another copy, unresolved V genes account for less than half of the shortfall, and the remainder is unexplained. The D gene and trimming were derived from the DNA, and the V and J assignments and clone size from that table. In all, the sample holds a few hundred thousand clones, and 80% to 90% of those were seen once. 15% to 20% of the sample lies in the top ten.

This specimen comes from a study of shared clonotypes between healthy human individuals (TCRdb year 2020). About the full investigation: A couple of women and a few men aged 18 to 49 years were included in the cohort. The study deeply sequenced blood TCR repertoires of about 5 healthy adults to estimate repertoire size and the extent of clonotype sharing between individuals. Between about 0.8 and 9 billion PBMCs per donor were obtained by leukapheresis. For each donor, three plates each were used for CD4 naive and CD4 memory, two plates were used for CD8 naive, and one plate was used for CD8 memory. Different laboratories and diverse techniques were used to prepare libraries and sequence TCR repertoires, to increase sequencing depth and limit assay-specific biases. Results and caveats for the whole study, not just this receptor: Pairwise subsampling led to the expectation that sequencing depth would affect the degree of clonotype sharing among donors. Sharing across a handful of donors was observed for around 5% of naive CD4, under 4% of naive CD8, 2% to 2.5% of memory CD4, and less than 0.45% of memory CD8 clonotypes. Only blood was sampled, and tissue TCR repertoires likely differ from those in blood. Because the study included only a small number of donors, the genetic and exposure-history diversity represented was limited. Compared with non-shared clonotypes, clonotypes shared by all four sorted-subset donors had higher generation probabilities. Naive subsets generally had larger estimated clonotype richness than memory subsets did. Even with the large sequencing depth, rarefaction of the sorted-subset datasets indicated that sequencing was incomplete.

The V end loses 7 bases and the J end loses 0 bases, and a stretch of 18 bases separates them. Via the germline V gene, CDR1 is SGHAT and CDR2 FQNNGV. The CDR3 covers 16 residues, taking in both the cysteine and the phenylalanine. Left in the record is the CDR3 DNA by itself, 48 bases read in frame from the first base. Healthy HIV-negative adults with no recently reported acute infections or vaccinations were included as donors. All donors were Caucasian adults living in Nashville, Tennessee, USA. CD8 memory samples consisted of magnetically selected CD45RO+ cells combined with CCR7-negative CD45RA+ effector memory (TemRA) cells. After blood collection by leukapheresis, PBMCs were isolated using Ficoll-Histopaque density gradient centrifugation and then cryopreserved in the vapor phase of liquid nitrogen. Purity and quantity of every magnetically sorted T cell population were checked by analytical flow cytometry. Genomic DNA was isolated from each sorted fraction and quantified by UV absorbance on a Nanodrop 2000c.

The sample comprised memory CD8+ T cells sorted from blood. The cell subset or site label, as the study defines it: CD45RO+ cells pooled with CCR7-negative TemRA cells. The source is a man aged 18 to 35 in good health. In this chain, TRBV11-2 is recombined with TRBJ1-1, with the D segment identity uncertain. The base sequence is TGTGCCAGCACCCCCGGAAGTATTGGTTTGAACACTGAAGCTTTCTTT. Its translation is CASTPGSIGLNTEAFF. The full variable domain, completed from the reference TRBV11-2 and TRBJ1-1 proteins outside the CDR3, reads EAGVAQSPRYKIIEKRQSVAFWCNPISGHATLYWYQQILGQGPKLLIQFQNNGVVDDSQLPKDRFSAERLKGVDSTLKIQPAKLEDSAVYLCASTPGSIGLNTEAFFGQGTRLTVV.